Below, one T cell receptor (beta chain) is given with its context. This entry belongs to a study of blood T cell repertoires in COVID-19. Study as a whole: Nucleic acid was either cDNA or gDNA, and it came from T cells, B-cell-depleted T cells, or PBMCs.

Per the original methods: Estimated nucleated cell counts came from reference gene primer amplification. Repertoires were generated with immunoSEQ multiplex PCR, while TCRdb's copy carries only in-frame clones and drops some. V, J and clone size are taken as reported in that table, and D and trimming were inferred from the DNA itself. The data contain roughly 20,000 clones, roughly 89% of them singletons. Trimming removed 8 bases from V and 0 bases from J, with 11 bases in between. CDR3 length: 15 amino acids. The V gene's germline CDR1 is SGHAT and CDR2 FQNNGV. The V call is TRBV11-2, the J call TRBJ2-6; the D gene is possibly TRBD2 (6 bases). The TCR comes from a woman older than 75 with active COVID-19. The sequencing input was peripheral blood. The CDR3 region is CASPGVLSGANVLTF. The CDR3 DNA reads as TGTGCCAGCCCGGGGGTGCTCTCTGGGGCCAACGTCCTGACTTTC.